Presented here are 5 T cell receptor beta chains from one specimen sequenced in a study of cytomegalovirus exposure and HLA in healthy donors. Both 60 Vbeta primers and 13 Jbeta primers went into the PCR. Repertoires were generated with immunoSEQ multiplex PCR, while TCRdb's copy carries only in-frame clones and drops some. The sample's table shows about 200,000 clones. The sample taken for sequencing was PBMCs. These receptors were obtained from a girl between 2 and 10 years old in good health and CMV-seropositive.

The rearrangement uses TRBV18 and TRBJ1-5; 9 positions match TRBD1. Per the germline V gene, CDR1 is KGHSH and CDR2 is LQKENI. This CDR3 is 16 amino acids long. J was trimmed by 0 bases and V by 6 bases; bases with no gene match: 6. CDR3 region: CASSLKQGASNQPQHF. Here the CDR3 DNA reads TGTGCCAGCTCTCTAAAACAGGGGGCTAGCAATCAGCCCCAGCATTTT.

V is TRBV6-1 and J is TRBJ1-2; maybe TRBD1 (5 bases). Deletions cut 2 bases from V and 0 bases from J, with 16 bases between. This CDR3 comprises 17 residues. The germline V gene encodes CDR1 MNHNS and CDR2 SASEGT. The CDR3 region has the DNA TGTGCCAGCAGTGAATTGAACGGGTCAGGGTCTAACTATGGCTACACCTTC. Its protein product is CASSELNGSGSNYGYTF.

CDR3 sequence reads: CASSGWGGLETQYF. The DNA for the CDR3 is TGTGCCAGCAGTGGTTGGGGAGGGCTTGAGACCCAGTACTTC. The chain has TRBV2 and TRBJ2-5, with 7 nucleotides matching TRBD2. From germline, CDR1 is SNHLY and CDR2 FYNNEI. Trimming at V came to 4 bases and at J to 5 bases, leaving 7 bases not matched to a gene. The CDR3 has 14 amino acids.

The chain joins TRBV2 to TRBJ1-4; D may be TRBD1 (5 bases). The CDR3 contains 13 residues. Trimming took 6 bases from V and 8 from J, leaving 13 bases between them. The germline V gene has CDR1 SNHLY and CDR2 FYNNEI. DNA of the CDR3: TGTGCCAGCAGGAGTAGGGGAAACGAAAAACTGTTTTTT. Residues: CASRSRGNEKLFF.

The chain uses TRBV5-6 and TRBJ2-5; D might be TRBD1 (6 bases). CDR1 is SGHDT, CDR2 YYEEEE, per germline. This CDR3 has 14 amino acids. Between the trimmed V and J ends, which lost 4 bases and 8 bases, there was a span of 18 bases. The DNA of the CDR3 is TGTGCCAGCAGCCTTGGACAGTCCAAGAGAACCCAGTACTTC. Its protein product is CASSLGQSKRTQYF.